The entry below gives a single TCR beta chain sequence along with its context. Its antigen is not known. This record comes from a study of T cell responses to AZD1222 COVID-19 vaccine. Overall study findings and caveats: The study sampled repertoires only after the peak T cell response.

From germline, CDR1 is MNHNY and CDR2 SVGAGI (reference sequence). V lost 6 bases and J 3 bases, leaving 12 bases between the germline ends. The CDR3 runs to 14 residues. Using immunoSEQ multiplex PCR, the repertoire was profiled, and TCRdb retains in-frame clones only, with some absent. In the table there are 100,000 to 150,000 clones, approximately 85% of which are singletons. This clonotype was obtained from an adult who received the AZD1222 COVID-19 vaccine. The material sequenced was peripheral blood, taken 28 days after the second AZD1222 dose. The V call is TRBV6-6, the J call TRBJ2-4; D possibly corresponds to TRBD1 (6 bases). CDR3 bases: TGTGCCAGCAGCCCGGGACATGACAAAAACATTCAGTACTTC. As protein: CASSPGHDKNIQYF.